This TCR beta chain was identified during a study of CD8+CD57+ T cells in acquired aplastic anemia. At the level of the study: Sorted CD4+ and CD8+ cell DNA averaged approximately 3 ug.

Germline values: CDR1 SNHLY, CDR2 FYNNEI. Trimming took off 8 bases at V and 5 bases at J, with 18 bases between the two ends. The CDR3 has 14 amino acids. The table lists this clonotype with many counts. Its target is not known. General study results and limits: Simpson's diversity of CD8+ cells was not significantly different in patients compared with controls.

CD8+CD57+ cell expansion had been shown by flow cytometry in patients chosen for sequencing. Each patient had severe acquired aplastic anemia. The template for TCR beta VDJ and CDR3 sequence profiling was genomic DNA. TCRdb independently ran MiXCR on the reads; one entry per CDR3 protein. The sample records some 150,000 distinct CDR3 sequences, over 50% being singletons. This TCR derives from a human donor with aplastic anemia. The chain carries TRBV2 and TRBJ1-1, with a tentative D call TRBD1 (5 bases). The sample consisted of sorted CD4+, CD8+, or CD8+CD57+ T cells (not recorded which) from PBMCs. CDR3 bases: TGTGCCAGCCCCTCAGGGCGGTTGTGGACTGAAGCTTTCTTT. This sequence encodes CASPSGRLWTEAFF. The full variable domain, rest sourced from reference TRBV2 and TRBJ1-1, is EPEVTQTPSHQVTQMGQEVILRCVPISNHLYFYWYRQILGQKVEFLVSFYNNEISEKSEIFDDQFSVERPDGSNFTLKIRSTKLEDSAMYFCASPSGRLWTEAFFGQGTRLTVV.